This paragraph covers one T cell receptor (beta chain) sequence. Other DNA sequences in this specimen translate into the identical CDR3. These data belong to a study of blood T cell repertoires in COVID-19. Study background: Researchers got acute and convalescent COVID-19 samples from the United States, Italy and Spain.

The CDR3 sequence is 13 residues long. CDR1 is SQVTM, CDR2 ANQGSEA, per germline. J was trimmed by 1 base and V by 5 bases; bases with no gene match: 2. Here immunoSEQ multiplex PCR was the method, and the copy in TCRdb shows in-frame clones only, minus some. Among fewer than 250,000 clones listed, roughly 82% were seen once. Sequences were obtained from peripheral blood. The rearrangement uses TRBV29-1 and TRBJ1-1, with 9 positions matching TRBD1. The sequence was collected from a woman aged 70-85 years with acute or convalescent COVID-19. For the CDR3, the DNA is TGCAGCGTTCGACAGGGGGGGAACACTGAAGCTTTCTTT. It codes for CSVRQGGNTEAFF.